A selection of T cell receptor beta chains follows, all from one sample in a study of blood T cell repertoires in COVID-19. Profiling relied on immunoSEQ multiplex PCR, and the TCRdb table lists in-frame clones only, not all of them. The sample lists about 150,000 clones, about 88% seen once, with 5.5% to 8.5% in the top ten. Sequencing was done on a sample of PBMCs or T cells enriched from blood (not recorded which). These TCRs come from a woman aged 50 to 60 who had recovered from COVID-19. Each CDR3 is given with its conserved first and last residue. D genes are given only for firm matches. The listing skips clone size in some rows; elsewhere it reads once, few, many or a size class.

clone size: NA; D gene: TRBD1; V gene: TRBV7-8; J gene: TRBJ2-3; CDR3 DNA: TGTGCCAGCAGCTACGGGACAGGGGGCCCAGATACGCAGTATTTT; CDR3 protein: CASSYGTGGPDTQYF
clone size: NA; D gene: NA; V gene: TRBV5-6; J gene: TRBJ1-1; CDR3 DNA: TGTGCCAGCAGCCAGACAGGTGGCGGGCCTGAAGCTTTCTTT; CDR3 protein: CASSQTGGGPEAFF
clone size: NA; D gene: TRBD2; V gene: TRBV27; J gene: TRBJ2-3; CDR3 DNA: TGTGCCAGCAGTTCACTAGCGGGATCTAGCACAGATACGCAGTATTTT; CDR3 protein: CASSSLAGSSTDTQYF
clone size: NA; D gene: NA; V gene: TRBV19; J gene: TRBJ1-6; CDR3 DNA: TGTGCCAGTAGTATAGGAGGTGGACTTGGATCACCCCTCCACTTT; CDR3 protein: CASSIGGGLGSPLHF
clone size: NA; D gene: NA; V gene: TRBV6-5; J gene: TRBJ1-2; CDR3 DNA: TGTGCCTTCACCAGACTCGGCTACACCTTC; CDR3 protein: CAFTRLGYTF
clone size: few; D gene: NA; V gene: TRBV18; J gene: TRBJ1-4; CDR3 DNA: TGTGCCAGCTCACCTGATTCGGGGGTTGGAGAAAAACTGTTTTTT; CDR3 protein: CASSPDSGVGEKLFF
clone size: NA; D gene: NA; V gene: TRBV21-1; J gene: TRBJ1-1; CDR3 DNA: TGTGCCAGCAGCAAATCGTGGAGGCCTGGTTGCGGCACTGAAGCTTTCTTT; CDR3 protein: CASSKSWRPGCGTEAFF
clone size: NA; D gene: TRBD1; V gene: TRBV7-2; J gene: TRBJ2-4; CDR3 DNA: TGTGCCAGCAGCTTACTTGGACAGGGTAGGAACATTCAGTACTTC; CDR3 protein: CASSLLGQGRNIQYF
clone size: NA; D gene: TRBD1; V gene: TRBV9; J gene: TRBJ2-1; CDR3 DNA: TGTGCCAGCAGCCCTACCCTGGACAGGGGAGATCAGTTCTTC; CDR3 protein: CASSPTLDRGDQFF
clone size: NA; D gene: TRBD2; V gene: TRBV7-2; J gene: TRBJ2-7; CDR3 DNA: TGTGCCAGCAGCTTAGAGGGAGGGCCTCAAGAGCAGTACTTC; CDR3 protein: CASSLEGGPQEQYF
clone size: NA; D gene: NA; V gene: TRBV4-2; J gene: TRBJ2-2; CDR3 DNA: TGTGCCAGCAGCCAAGAGCCCCTAGCGAGCACCGGGGAGCTGTTTTTT; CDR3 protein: CASSQEPLASTGELFF
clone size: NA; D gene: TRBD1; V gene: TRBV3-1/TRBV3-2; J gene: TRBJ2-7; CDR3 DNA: TGTGCCAGCAGCCAAGGCTTACAGGGGCGGCTCGAGCAGTACTTC; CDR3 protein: CASSQGLQGRLEQYF
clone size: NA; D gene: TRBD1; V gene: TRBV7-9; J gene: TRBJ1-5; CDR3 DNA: TGTGCCAGCAGCTTAACAGGGGAGGATCAGCCCCAGCATTTT; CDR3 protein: CASSLTGEDQPQHF
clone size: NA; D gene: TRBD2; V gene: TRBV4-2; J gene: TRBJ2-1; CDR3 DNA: TGTGCCAGCAGCCAAGCGGGAGGCGTTAACAATGAGCAGTTCTTC; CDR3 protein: CASSQAGGVNNEQFF
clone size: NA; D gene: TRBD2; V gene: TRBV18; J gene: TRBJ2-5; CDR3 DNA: TGTGCCAGCTCACCAGCTGGGGCTCTAGCGGTCCGGGGGACCCAGTACTTC; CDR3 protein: CASSPAGALAVRGTQYF
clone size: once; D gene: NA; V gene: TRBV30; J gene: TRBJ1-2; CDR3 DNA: TGTGCCTGGAGTGTGGGGGGATTCAAAGTCTACACCTTC; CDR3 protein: CAWSVGGFKVYTF
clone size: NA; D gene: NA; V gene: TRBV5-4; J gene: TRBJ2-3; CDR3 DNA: TGTGCCAGCAGCTTCCAGGGGGAGGGCACAGATACGCAGTATTTT; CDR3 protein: CASSFQGEGTDTQYF
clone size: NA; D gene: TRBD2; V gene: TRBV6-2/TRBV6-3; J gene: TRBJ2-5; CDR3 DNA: TGTGCCAGCAGTTACTCGCCGGGACTAGCGGGTTGGGTCCAGTACTTC; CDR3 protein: CASSYSPGLAGWVQYF
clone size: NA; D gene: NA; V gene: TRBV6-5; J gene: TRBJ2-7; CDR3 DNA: TGTGCCAGCAGACCCACGGGGGGCCACGAGCAGTACTTC; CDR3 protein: CASRPTGGHEQYF
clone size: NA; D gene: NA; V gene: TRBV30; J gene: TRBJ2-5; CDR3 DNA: TGTGCCTGGAGTGTAGGTGGGCCCCAAGAGACCCAGTACTTC; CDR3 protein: CAWSVGGPQETQYF
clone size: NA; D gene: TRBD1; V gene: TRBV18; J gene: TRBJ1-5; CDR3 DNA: TGTGCCAGCTCAAAGGACAGGGGCAATCAGCCCCAGCATTTT; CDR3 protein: CASSKDRGNQPQHF
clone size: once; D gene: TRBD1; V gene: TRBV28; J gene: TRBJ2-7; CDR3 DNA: TGTGCCAGCAACCAACTCGGGACAGGGGGACAGTACGAGCAGTACTTC; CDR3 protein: CASNQLGTGGQYEQYF
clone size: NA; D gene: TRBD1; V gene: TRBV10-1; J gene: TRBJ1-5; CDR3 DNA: TGCGCCAGCAGGGGGACAGGGGAAAACAGCAATCAGCCCCAGCATTTT; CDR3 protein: CASRGTGENSNQPQHF
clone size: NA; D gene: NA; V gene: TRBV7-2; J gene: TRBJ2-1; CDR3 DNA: TGTGCCAGCAGCTTAAGTGGCCGCAATGAGCAGTTCTTC; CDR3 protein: CASSLSGRNEQFF
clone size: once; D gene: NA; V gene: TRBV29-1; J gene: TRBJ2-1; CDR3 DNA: TGCATTGGCGGGTCTACGGGTGAGCAGTTCTTC; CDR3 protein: CIGGSTGEQFF
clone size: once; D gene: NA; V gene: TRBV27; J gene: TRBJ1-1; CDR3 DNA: TGTGCCAGCAGTCTGATGACAGGGAACACTGAAGCTTTCTTT; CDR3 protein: CASSLMTGNTEAFF
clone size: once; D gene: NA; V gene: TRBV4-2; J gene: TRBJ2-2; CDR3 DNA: TGTGCCAGCAGTAAAATAGCGACGAACACCGGGGAGCTGTTTTTT; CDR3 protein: CASSKIATNTGELFF
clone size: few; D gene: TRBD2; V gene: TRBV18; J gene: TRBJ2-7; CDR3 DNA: TGTGCCAGCTCACCAGGACTAGCGGGAGGGCCTCTGAGCGAGCAGTACTTC; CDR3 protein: CASSPGLAGGPLSEQYF
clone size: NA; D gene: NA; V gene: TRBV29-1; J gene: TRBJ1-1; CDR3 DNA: TGCAGCGTTGTAGAGACAAATAACATTCAAGCTTTCTTT; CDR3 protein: CSVVETNNIQAFF